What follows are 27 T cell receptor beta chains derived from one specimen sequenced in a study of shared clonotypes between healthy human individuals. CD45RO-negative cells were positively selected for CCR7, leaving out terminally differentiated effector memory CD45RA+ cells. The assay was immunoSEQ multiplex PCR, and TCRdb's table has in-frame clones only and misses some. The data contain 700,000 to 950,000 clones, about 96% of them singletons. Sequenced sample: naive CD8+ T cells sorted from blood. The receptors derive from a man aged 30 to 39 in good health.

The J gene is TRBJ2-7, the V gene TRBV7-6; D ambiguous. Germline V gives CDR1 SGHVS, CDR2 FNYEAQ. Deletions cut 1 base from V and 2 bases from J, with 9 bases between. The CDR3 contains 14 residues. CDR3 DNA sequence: TGTGCCAGCAGCTTAGGTCCTGAGACCTACGAGCAGTACTTC. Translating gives CASSLGPETYEQYF.

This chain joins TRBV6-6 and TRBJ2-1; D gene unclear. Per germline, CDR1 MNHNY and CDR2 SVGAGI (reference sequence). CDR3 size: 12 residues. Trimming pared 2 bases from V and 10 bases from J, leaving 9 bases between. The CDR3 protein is CASSYPAGEQFF. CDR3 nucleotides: TGTGCCAGCAGTTACCCCGCTGGGGAGCAGTTCTTC.

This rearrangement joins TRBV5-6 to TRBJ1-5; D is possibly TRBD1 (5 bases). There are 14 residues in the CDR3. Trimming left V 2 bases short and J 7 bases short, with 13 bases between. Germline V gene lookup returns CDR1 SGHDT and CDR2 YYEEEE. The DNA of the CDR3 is TGTGCCAGCAGCTTAACCCCCACAGGCCAGCCCCAGCATTTT. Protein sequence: CASSLTPTGQPQHF. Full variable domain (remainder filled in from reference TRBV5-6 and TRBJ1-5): DAGVTQSPTHLIKTRGQQVTLRCSPKSGHDTVSWYQQALGQGPQFIFQYYEEEERQRGNFPDRFSGHQFPNYSSELNVNALLLGDSALYLCASSLTPTGQPQHFGDGTRLSIL.

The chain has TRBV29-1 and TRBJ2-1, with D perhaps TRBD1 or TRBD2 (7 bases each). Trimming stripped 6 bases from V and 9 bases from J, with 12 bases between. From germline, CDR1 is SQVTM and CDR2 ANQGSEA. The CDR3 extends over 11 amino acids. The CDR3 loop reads CSVPRGGEQFF. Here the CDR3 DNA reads TGCAGCGTCCCCAGGGGGGGTGAGCAGTTCTTC.

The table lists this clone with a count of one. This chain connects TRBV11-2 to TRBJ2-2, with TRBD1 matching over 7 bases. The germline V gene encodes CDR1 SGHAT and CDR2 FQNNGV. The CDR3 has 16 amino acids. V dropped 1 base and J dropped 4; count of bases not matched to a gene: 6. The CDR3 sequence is CASSLVTGVVTGELFF. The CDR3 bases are TGTGCCAGCAGCTTAGTAACAGGGGTGGTCACCGGGGAGCTGTTTTTT.

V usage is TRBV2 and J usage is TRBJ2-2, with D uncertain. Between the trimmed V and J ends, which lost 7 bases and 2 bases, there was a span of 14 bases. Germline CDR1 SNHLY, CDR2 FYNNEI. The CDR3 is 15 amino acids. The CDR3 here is CASIFPKFNTGELFF. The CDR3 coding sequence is TGTGCCAGCATCTTCCCGAAATTTAACACCGGGGAGCTGTTTTTT.

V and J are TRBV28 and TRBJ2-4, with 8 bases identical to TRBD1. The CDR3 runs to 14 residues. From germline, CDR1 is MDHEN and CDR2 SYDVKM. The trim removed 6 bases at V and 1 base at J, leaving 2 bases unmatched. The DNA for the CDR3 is TGTGCCAGCAGAGACAGGGGTGCCAAAAACATTCAGTACTTC. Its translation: CASRDRGAKNIQYF.

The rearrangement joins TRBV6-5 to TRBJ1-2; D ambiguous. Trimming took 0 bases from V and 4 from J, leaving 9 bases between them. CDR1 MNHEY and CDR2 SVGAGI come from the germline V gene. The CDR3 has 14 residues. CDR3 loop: CASSYSPTPYGYTF. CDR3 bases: TGTGCCAGCAGTTACTCGCCCACGCCCTATGGCTACACCTTC.

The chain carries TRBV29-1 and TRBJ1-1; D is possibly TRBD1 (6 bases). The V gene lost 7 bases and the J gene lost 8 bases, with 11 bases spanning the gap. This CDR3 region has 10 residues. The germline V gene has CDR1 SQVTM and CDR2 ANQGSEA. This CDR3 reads CSAQGQEAFF. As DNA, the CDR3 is TGCAGCGCCCAAGGACAGGAAGCTTTCTTT.

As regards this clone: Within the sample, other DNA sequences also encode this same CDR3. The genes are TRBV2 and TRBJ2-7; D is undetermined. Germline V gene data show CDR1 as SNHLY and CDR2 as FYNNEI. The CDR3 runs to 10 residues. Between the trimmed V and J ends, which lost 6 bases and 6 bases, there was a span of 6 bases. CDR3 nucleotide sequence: TGTGCCAGCAGGGGAAGCGAGCAGTACTTC. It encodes CASRGSEQYF.

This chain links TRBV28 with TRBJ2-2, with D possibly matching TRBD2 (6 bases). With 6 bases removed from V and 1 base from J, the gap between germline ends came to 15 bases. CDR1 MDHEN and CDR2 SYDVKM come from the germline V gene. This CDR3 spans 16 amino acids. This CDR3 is CASRPPGEQNTGELFF. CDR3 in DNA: TGTGCCAGCAGACCCCCGGGGGAGCAGAACACCGGGGAGCTGTTTTTT.

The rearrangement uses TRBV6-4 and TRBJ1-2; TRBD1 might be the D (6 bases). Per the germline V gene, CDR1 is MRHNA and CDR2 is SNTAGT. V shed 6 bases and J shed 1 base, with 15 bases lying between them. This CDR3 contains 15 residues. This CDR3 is CASSPEGGGNYGYTF. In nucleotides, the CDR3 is TGTGCCAGCAGCCCAGAAGGAGGGGGTAACTATGGCTACACCTTC.

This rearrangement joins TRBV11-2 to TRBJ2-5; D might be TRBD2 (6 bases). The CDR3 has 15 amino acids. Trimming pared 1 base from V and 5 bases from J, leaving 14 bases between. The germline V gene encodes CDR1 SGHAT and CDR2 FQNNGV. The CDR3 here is CASSLGHGGDETQYF. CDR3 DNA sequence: TGTGCCAGCAGCTTAGGGCATGGAGGGGATGAGACCCAGTACTTC.

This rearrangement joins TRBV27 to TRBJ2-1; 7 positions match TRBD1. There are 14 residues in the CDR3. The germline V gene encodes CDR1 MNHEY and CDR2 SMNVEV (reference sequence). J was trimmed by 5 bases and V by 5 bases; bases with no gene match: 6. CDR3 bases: TGTGCCAGCAGTGGGGTCCAGGGGGACAATGAGCAGTTCTTC. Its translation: CASSGVQGDNEQFF.

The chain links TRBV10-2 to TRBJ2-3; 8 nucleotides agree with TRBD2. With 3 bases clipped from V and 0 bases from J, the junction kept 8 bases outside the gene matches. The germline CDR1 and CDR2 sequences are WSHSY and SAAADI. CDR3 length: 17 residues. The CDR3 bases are TGCGCCAGCAGTGAAGGTCGGCTAGCGGGTAGCACAGATACGCAGTATTTT. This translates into CASSEGRLAGSTDTQYF.

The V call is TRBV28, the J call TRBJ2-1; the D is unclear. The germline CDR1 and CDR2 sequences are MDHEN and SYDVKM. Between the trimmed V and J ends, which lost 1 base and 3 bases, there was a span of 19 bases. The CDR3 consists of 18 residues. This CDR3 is CASSLFLDAFGVYNEQFF. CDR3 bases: TGTGCCAGCAGTTTATTTCTCGACGCGTTCGGAGTCTACAATGAGCAGTTCTTC.

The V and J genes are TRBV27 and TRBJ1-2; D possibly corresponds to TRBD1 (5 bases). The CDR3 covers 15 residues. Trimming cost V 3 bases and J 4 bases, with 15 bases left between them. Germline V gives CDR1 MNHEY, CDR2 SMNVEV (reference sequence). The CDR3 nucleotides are TGTGCCAGCAGTTTTGTGGTAGGGGAAGGCTATGGCTACACCTTC. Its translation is CASSFVVGEGYGYTF.

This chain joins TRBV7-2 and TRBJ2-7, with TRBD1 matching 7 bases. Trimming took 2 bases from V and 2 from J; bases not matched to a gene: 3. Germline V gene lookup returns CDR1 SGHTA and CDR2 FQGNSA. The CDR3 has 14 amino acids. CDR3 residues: CASSLQGDAYEQYF. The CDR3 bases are TGTGCCAGCAGCTTACAGGGGGACGCCTACGAGCAGTACTTC. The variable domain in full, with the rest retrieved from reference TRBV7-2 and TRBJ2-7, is GAGVSQSPSNKVTEKGKDVELRCDPISGHTALYWYRQSLGQGLEFLIYFQGNSAPDKSGLPSDRFSAERTGGSVSTLTIQRTQQEDSAVYLCASSLQGDAYEQYFGPGTRLTVT.

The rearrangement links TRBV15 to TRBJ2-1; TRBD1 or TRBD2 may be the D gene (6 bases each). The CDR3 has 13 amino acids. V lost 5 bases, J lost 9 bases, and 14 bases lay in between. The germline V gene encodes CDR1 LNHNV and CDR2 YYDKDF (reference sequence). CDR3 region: CATSAWRGVEQFF. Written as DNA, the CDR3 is TGTGCCACCAGCGCCTGGAGGGGGGTTGAGCAGTTCTTC.

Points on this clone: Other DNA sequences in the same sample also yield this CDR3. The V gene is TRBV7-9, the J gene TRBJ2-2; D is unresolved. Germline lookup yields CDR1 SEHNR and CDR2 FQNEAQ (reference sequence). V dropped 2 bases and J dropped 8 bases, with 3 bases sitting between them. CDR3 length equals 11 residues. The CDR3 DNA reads TGTGCCAGCAGCTTACTAGGGGAGCTGTTTTTT. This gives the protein CASSLLGELFF.

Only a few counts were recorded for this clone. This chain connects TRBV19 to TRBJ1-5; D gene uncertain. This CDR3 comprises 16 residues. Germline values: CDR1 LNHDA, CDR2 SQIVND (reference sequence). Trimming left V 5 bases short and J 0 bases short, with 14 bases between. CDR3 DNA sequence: TGTGCCAGTAGTCCTTACGGGGTATATAGCAATCAGCCCCAGCATTTT. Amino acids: CASSPYGVYSNQPQHF. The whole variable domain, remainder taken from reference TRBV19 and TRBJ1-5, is DGGITQSPKYLFRKEGQNVTLSCEQNLNHDAMYWYRQDPGQGLRLIYYSQIVNDFQKGDIAEGYSVSREKKESFPLTVTSAQKNPTAFYLCASSPYGVYSNQPQHFGDGTRLSIL.

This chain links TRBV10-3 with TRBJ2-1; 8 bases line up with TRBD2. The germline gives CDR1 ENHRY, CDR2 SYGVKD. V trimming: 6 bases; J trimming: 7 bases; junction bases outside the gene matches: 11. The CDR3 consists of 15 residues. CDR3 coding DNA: TGTGCCATCAGCGCCACCGGGACTAGTAATAATGAGCAGTTCTTC. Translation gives CAISATGTSNNEQFF.

Here the CDR3 reads CASSPPGLAFDEQFF. The CDR3 coding sequence is TGTGCCAGCAGCCCCCCGGGACTAGCATTCGATGAGCAGTTCTTC. The rearrangement links TRBV27 to TRBJ2-1, with TRBD2 matching 9 bases. CDR3 size: 15 residues. Germline assignment: CDR1 MNHEY and CDR2 SMNVEV (reference sequence). Trimming removed 6 bases from V and 8 bases from J; junction bases left unmatched: 11.

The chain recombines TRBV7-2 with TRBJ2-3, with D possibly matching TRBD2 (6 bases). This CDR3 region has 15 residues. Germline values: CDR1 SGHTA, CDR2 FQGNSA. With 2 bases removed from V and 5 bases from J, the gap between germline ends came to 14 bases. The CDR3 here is CASSLITGAGDTQYF. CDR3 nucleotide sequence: TGTGCCAGCAGCTTAATTACGGGAGCGGGAGATACGCAGTATTTT.

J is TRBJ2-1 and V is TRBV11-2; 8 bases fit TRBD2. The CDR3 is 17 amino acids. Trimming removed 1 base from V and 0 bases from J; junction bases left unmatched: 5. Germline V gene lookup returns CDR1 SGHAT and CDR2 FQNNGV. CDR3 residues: CASSLGFSGTSYNEQFF. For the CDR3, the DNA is TGTGCCAGCAGCTTAGGCTTTAGCGGGACCTCCTACAATGAGCAGTTCTTC.

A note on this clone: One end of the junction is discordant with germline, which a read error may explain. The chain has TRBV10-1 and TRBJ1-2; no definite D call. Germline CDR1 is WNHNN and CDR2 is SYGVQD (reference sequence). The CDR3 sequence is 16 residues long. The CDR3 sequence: CASSQTASRKTYGYTF. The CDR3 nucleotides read TGCGCCAGCAGTCAGACTGCATCGCGAAAGACCTATGGCTATACCTTC.

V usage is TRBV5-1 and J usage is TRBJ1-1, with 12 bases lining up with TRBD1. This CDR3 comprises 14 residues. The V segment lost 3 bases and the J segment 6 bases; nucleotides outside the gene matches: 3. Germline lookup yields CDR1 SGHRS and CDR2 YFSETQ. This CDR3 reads CASSSGQGASEAFF. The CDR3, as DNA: TGCGCCAGCAGCTCGGGACAGGGGGCGTCTGAAGCTTTCTTT.